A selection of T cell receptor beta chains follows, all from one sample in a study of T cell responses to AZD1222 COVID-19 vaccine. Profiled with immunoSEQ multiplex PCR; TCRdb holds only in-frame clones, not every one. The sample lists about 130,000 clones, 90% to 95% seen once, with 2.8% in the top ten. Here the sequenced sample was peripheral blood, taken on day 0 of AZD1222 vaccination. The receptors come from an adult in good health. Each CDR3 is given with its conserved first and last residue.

CDR3aa: CASSRPGEGGELFF; j_gene: TRBJ2-2; v_gene: TRBV11-2
CDR3aa: CASSTGPYEQYF; j_gene: TRBJ2-7; v_gene: TRBV12-3/TRBV12-4
CDR3aa: CAWNGGLHNSPLHF; j_gene: TRBJ1-6; v_gene: TRBV30
CDR3aa: CASSLLATGELFF; j_gene: TRBJ2-2; v_gene: TRBV5-6
CDR3aa: CASSSDRAVGSPLHF; j_gene: TRBJ1-6; v_gene: TRBV7-8
CDR3aa: CASRKRDRGSPPTLHQPQHF; j_gene: TRBJ1-5; v_gene: TRBV21-1
CDR3aa: CASSPDWTNSPLHF; j_gene: TRBJ1-6; v_gene: TRBV7-2
CDR3aa: CASSATGTGNEKLFF; j_gene: TRBJ1-4; v_gene: TRBV2
CDR3aa: CASSQATGGWATEAFF; j_gene: TRBJ1-1; v_gene: TRBV14
CDR3aa: CASGGPNTEAFF; j_gene: TRBJ1-1; v_gene: TRBV6-5
CDR3aa: CASSLDSRGNTIYF; j_gene: TRBJ1-3; v_gene: TRBV5-1
CDR3aa: CASSYNRNYGYTF; j_gene: TRBJ1-2; v_gene: TRBV6-5
CDR3aa: CASSLWGETQYF; j_gene: TRBJ2-5; v_gene: TRBV5-6
CDR3aa: CASGRVGTSGSSYEQYF; j_gene: TRBJ2-7; v_gene: TRBV7-8
CDR3aa: CASSRTGVTEAFF; j_gene: TRBJ1-1; v_gene: TRBV6-5
CDR3aa: CASSVGDTNSYEQYF; j_gene: TRBJ2-7; v_gene: TRBV9
CDR3aa: CASSSSRGTGNSPLHF; j_gene: TRBJ1-6; v_gene: TRBV28
CDR3aa: CASSPRDPRSGNTIYF; j_gene: TRBJ1-3; v_gene: TRBV9
CDR3aa: CASRSTGYNEQFF; j_gene: TRBJ2-1; v_gene: TRBV10-2
CDR3aa: CASSFRQQINPIYGYTF; j_gene: TRBJ1-2; v_gene: TRBV27
CDR3aa: CASSMPPSSAEAFF; j_gene: TRBJ1-1; v_gene: TRBV19
CDR3aa: CSVGQLMNAEAFF; j_gene: TRBJ1-1; v_gene: TRBV29-1
CDR3aa: CSARVGETQYF; j_gene: TRBJ2-5; v_gene: TRBV20-1
CDR3aa: CASNSRGYEQYF; j_gene: TRBJ2-7; v_gene: TRBV6-5
CDR3aa: CASSVGSDTQYF; j_gene: TRBJ2-3; v_gene: TRBV9
CDR3aa: CASSIATSGEQFF; j_gene: TRBJ2-1; v_gene: TRBV19
CDR3aa: CASSQGGRGYTF; j_gene: TRBJ1-2; v_gene: TRBV3-1/TRBV3-2